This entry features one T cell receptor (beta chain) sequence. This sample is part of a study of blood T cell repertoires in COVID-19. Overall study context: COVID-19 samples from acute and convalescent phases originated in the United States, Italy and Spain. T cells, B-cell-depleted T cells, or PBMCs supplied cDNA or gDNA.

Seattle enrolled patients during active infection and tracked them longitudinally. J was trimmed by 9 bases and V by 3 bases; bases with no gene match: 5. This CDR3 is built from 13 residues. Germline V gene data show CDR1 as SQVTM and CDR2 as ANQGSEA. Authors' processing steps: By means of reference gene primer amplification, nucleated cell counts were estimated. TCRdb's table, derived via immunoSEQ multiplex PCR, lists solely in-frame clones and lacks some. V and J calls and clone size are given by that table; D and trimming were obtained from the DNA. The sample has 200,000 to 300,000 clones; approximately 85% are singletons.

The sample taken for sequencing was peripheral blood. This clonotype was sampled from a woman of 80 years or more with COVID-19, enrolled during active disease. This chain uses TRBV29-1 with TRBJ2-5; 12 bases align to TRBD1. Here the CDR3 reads CSVDPGQGAAQYF. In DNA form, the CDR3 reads TGCAGCGTTGACCCGGGACAGGGGGCGGCCCAGTACTTC.